This T cell receptor (beta chain) was sequenced during a study of human thymus T cells. Findings and caveats of the study: V and J genes seemed to be used with bias in thymic and blood repertoires. As related research reported, thymic repertoires overlapped highly among unrelated individuals.

Germline V CDR1 and CDR2: LNHDA, SQIVND (reference sequence). The V end lost 2 bases, the J end lost 11 bases, and 15 bases lay between the germline ends. CDR3 length: 13 residues. Corrective heart surgery yielded the resections from which the thymus tissue came. Those donating were healthy Finnish infants in corrective surgery for congenital heart defects. Sequenced by immunoSEQ multiplex PCR; TCRdb stores in-frame clones only, minus some. The table includes roughly 130,000 clones, about 94% detected once. This clone was counted once. Its antigen is as yet unknown. Sequencing input: thymus tissue. This clonotype was sampled from a boy in the first two years of life with a congenital heart defect but otherwise immunologically healthy. The chain links TRBV19 to TRBJ1-1, with D uncertain. This CDR3 is CASSIQSGVGAFF. The CDR3 DNA follows: TGTGCCAGTAGTATACAGTCTGGGGTAGGTGCTTTCTTT.